This TCR beta chain was captured in a study of blood T cells in healthy people across ages. Study-level results: CMV status of donors was unknown, possibly confounding expanded clonotype changes. In long-lived donors, naive CD4+ cell counts and diversity exceeded those of aged donors.

This clonotype showed up just a few times. Its antigen is undetermined. CDR3 size: 15 residues. For the second PCR, which ran for about 6 to 11 cycles, a sample-barcoded 5' primer and a J-beta primer mix were used. TCRdb reprocessed the 5' RACE reads via MiXCR and lists one record per CDR3 protein. This sample has approximately 780,000 distinct CDR3 sequences, with around 25% found just once. This sample was also put to use in a study of T cells of mothers and their children. That source reports: Each child gave 2.5 million to 3.5 million TCR beta CDR3 reads (each mother, over 10 million).

The rearrangement joins TRBV21-1 to TRBJ2-3; TRBD1 is taken as the D call from the table, unchecked against the DNA. TRBV21-1 is reported as a pseudogene. The clonotype was recovered from a boy aged 10-17 years in good health. The sequencing input was blood. This chain's CDR3 is CASSNGGHIRDTQYF. The CDR3 region has the DNA TGTGCCAGCAGCAACGGGGGACATATTAGAGATACGCAGTATTTT.